The clone carrying this TCR beta chain was detected only a few times. Researchers amplified the TCR beta CDR3 regions from RNA transcripts. The HTBI primer set served for first-round RT-PCR of the TCR CDR3. One entry per CDR3 protein results from TCRdb running MiXCR on the multiplex PCR reads. The sample lists around 400,000 distinct CDR3 sequences, 20% to 25% occurring once. The sample comes from a study of T cells in Graves' hyperthyroidism and ophthalmopathy. Germline CDR1 and CDR2: MDHEN and SYDVKM. The length of the CDR3 is 14 residues. V dropped 5 bases and J dropped 4 bases, with 14 bases sitting between them.

The chain has TRBV28 and TRBJ1-2, with D unclear. This TCR was sampled from a man between 45 and 60 years old with Graves' hyperthyroidism. Sequences were obtained from blood. CDR3 sequence reads: CASSRVLFGYGYTF. The CDR3 DNA reads TGTGCCAGCAGTCGAGTCCTATTCGGCTATGGCTACACCTTC.